Given below is one T cell receptor (beta chain) in context. What antigen it recognizes has not been identified. Base-call qualities are not available, and no considerably larger clone is one nucleotide away. In Seattle, one collaborating source enrolled patients while the infection was active and tracked those patients longitudinally over the course of disease. Collaborating institutions collected whole blood in K2EDTA tubes following their own protocols. For TCRbeta analysis, collaborators shipped samples as frozen whole blood, isolated PBMCs, or DNA extracted from either of those sample types. This entry is derived from a study of blood T cell repertoires in COVID-19 (dated by TCRdb to about 2020). About the study as a whole: The collaborator samples originated in the United States, Italy and Spain and spanned the acute and convalescent phases of COVID-19. The material from the prospective study consisted of cDNA or gDNA derived from T cells, B-cell-depleted T cells, or PBMCs. Subjects who had been exposed to COVID-19, were actively infected with it, or had recovered from it provided the deeply sampled blood TCRbeta repertoires that made up the dataset. The repertoires were released in a freely available public database intended as a resource for research on the immune response to SARS-CoV-2. The samples were drawn from the first 160 participants of the ongoing ImmuneRACE study and from roughly 1,300 subjects provided by 6 global collaborators. Sample metadata almost always included a de-identified subject ID, COVID-19 status, age in years and sex. Where available, HLA class I and class II types were obtained from metadata supplied by the sample provider rather than from assay-based typing.

TCRbeta CDR3 regions were amplified from genomic DNA by means of the immunoSEQ Assay, a bias-controlled multiplex PCR. In the source study's methods: Within the assay, amplification of reference gene primers was used to estimate how many nucleated cells each sample contained. To quantify the absolute abundance of each unique TCRbeta CDR3 rearrangement, sequence reads were collapsed and filtered. For each sample, productive Simpson clonality was calculated by taking the square root of Simpson's diversity index across productive rearrangements. What TCRdb holds here is the immuneACCESS table cut down to in-frame rearrangements. Part of the clones is not present; checked against another copy, under half of the missing clones reflect an unresolved V gene, and the others are unexplained. The V and J calls and clone size come from that table; D and trimming were worked out from the DNA. The sample yields some 220,000 clones; around four fifths were counted once. Roughly 5.5% of the sample rests with the top ten.

V sheds 6 bases and J sheds 2 bases, leaving 11 bases between their ends. The CDR3 runs 15 amino acids, cysteine and phenylalanine included. Left in the record is the CDR3 DNA by itself, 45 bases read in frame from the first base. The germline V gene yields MDHEN for CDR1 and SYDVKM for CDR2. The investigation overall reported the following: The amount of clinical and demographic metadata varied by source and participant and was provided uncurated.

Here the chain combines TRBV28 and TRBJ2-6, with TRBD2 tentatively as D gene (5 bases match). Source material: peripheral blood. This sequence originates from a woman between 70 and 85 years old with COVID-19, enrolled during active disease. CDR3 loop: CASSPLGPGANVLTF. The DNA reads as follows: TGTGCCAGCAGCCCACTAGGGCCTGGGGCCAACGTCCTGACTTTC.